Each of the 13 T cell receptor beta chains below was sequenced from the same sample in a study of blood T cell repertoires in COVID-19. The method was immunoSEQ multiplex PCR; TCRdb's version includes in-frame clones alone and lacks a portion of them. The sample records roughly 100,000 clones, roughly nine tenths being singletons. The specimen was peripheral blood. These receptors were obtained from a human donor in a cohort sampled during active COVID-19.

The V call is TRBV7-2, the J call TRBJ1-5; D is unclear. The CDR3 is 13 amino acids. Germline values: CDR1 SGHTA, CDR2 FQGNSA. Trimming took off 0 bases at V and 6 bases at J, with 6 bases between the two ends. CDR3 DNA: TGTGCCAGCAGCTTAGCGTCAGTTCAGCCCCAGCATTTT. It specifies CASSLASVQPQHF.

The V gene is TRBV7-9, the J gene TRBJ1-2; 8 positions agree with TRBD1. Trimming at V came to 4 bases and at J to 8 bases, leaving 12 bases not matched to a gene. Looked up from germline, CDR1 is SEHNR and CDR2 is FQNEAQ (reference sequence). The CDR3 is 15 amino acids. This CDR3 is CASSSLTGGDWGYTF. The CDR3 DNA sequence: TGTGCCAGCAGCTCATTAACAGGGGGTGATTGGGGCTACACCTTC.

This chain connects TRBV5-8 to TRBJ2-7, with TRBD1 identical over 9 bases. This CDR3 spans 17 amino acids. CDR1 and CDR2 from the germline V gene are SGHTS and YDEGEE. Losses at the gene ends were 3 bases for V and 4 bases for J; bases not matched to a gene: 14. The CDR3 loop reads CASSSFAAGTGRYEQYF. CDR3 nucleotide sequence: TGTGCCAGCAGCTCTTTCGCCGCCGGGACAGGGAGATACGAGCAGTACTTC.

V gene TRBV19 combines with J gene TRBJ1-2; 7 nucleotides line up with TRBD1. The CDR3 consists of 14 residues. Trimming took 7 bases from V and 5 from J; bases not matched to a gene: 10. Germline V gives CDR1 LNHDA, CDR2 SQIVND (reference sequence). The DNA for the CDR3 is TGTGCCAGTACCTCGGATTACAGGGGTTATGGCTACACCTTC. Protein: CASTSDYRGYGYTF.

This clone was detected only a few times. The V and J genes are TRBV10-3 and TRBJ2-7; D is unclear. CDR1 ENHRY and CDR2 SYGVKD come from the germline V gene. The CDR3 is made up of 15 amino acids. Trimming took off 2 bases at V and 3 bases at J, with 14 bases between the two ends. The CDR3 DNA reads TGTGCCATCAGTGAGAGCGACGATGTGGACTACGAGCAGTACTTC. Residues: CAISESDDVDYEQYF.

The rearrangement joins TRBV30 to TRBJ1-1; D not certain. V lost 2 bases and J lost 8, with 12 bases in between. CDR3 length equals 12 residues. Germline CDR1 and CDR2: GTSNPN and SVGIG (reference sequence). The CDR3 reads CAWSRGLKEAFF. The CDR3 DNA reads TGTGCCTGGAGTCGAGGGCTCAAAGAAGCTTTCTTT.

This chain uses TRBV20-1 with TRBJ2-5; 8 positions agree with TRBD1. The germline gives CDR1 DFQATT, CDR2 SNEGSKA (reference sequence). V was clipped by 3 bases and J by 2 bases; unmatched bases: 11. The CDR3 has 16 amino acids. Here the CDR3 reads CSASPAGGARQETQYF. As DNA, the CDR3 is TGCAGTGCTAGTCCGGCAGGGGGCGCGAGGCAAGAGACCCAGTACTTC.

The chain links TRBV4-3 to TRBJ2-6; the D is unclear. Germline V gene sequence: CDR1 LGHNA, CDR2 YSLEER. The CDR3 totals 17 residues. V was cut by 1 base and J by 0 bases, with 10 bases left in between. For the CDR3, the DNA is TGCGCCAGCAGCCAAGGAGCCGAGGTCTCTGGGGCCAACGTCCTGACTTTC. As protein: CASSQGAEVSGANVLTF.

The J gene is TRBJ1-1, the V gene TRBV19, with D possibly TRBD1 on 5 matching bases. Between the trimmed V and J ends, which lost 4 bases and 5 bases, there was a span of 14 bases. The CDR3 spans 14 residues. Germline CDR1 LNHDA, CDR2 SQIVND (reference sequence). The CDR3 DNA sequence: TGTGCCAGTAGTACCGCTCAGGGCACTACTGAAGCTTTCTTT. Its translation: CASSTAQGTTEAFF.

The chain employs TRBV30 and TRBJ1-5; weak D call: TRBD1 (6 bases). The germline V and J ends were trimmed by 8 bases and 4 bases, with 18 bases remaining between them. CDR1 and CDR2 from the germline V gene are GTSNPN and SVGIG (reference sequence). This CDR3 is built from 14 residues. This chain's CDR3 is CAGTAGGGNQPQHF. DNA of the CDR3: TGTGCCGGCACCGCGGGGGGCGGGAATCAGCCCCAGCATTTT.

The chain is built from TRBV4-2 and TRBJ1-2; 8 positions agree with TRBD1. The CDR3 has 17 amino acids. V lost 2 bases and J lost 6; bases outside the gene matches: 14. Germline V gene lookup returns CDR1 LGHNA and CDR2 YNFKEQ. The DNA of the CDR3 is TGTGCCAGCAGCCAACTCACCGGGACAGGAATTGGCAATGGCTACACCTTC. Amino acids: CASSQLTGTGIGNGYTF.

In nucleotides, the CDR3 is TGTGCCAGCAGCCAGGCTAGGTTAAGTACTGAAGCTTTCTTT. Translation: CASSQARLSTEAFF. This sequence joins TRBV14 and TRBJ1-1, with D unresolved. V gave up 3 bases and J gave up 5 bases, with 13 bases separating them. This CDR3 spans 14 amino acids. Germline CDR1 reads SGHDN; CDR2 reads FVKESK. The variable domain in full, with the rest retrieved from reference TRBV14 and TRBJ1-1, is EAGVTQFPSHSVIEKGQTVTLRCDPISGHDNLYWYRRVMGKEIKFLLHFVKESKQDESGMPNNRFLAERTGGTYSTLKVQPAELEDSGVYFCASSQARLSTEAFFGQGTRLTVV.

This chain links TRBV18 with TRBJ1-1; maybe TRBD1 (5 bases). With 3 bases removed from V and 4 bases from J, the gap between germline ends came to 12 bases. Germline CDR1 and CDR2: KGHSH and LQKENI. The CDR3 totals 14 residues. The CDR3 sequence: CASSPTGGTTEAFF. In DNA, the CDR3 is TGTGCCAGCTCACCCACCGGGGGAACCACTGAAGCTTTCTTT.